The 7 T cell receptor beta chains below come from one sample, sequenced in a study of cytomegalovirus exposure and HLA in healthy donors. Both 60 Vbeta primers and 13 Jbeta primers went into the PCR. The assay was immunoSEQ multiplex PCR, and TCRdb's table has in-frame clones only and misses some. The sample includes about 160,000 clones, approximately 85% of them seen just once. The sample taken for sequencing was PBMCs. These receptor sequences come from a man aged 45 to 65 in good health and CMV-seropositive.

The chain combines TRBV5-1 with TRBJ2-7; the match to TRBD2 covers 9 bases. The CDR3 extends over 14 amino acids. Germline V gene data show CDR1 as SGHRS and CDR2 as YFSETQ. V lost 4 bases to trimming and J lost 1 base; unmatched junction nucleotides: 3. The DNA for the CDR3 is TGCGCCAGCAGCCGCGGGGGGGCATCCTACGAGCAGTACTTC. It specifies CASSRGGASYEQYF.

This clone was detected a few times. The genes are TRBV5-8 and TRBJ2-5; 9 bases match TRBD1. The length of the CDR3 is 16 residues. Per germline, CDR1 SGHTS and CDR2 YDEGEE. J gave up 4 bases and V 4 bases, and 11 bases lay outside the gene matches. The CDR3 reads CASSPTGGHGGETQYF. The CDR3 bases are TGTGCCAGCAGCCCTACAGGGGGCCACGGGGGAGAGACCCAGTACTTC. Supplemented by reference TRBV5-8 and TRBJ2-5, the full variable domain reads EAGVTQSPTHLIKTRGQQATLRCSPISGHTSVYWYQQALGLGLQFLLWYDEGEERNRGNFPPRFSGRQFPNYSSELNVNALELEDSALYLCASSPTGGHGGETQYFGPGTRLLVL.

The chain combines TRBV19 with TRBJ1-5; D gene ambiguous. V lost 1 base, J lost 5 bases, and 9 bases lay in between. CDR1 is LNHDA, CDR2 SQIVND, per germline (reference sequence). CDR3 length: 14 amino acids. The CDR3 DNA sequence: TGTGCCAGTAGTATAGTCGGGTTCGATCAGCCCCAGCATTTT. This encodes CASSIVGFDQPQHF.

The chain links TRBV5-1 to TRBJ1-6; 12 bases line up with TRBD1. CDR3 size: 16 residues. Germline V gene data show CDR1 as SGHRS and CDR2 as YFSETQ. With V trimmed by 4 bases and J by 10 bases, 9 bases remained unmatched. CDR3 bases: TGCGCCAGCAGCCGGTCCGGGACAGGGGGCAACTCACCCCTCCACTTT. Amino acids: CASSRSGTGGNSPLHF.

The chain carries TRBV7-9 and TRBJ2-2, with D uncertain. V lost 2 bases to trimming and J lost 6 bases, with 16 bases between them. The CDR3 sequence is 16 residues long. Germline V gives CDR1 SEHNR, CDR2 FQNEAQ (reference sequence). CDR3 sequence reads: CASSLWPTRGPGELFF. The DNA of the CDR3 is TGTGCCAGCAGCTTATGGCCGACTCGTGGCCCCGGGGAGCTGTTTTTT.

The chain carries TRBV6-5 and TRBJ2-2; 11 bases align to TRBD2. The CDR3 loop spans 16 amino acids. J lost 7 bases, V lost 2 bases, and 6 bases had no gene match. The germline V gene has CDR1 MNHEY and CDR2 SVGAGI. The CDR3 is CASSYRLSGRGGELFF. The CDR3 region has the DNA TGTGCCAGCAGTTACCGACTTAGCGGGAGGGGCGGGGAGCTGTTTTTT.

This chain joins TRBV7-9 and TRBJ2-5; the match to TRBD2 covers 13 bases. V was pared by 2 bases and J by 9 bases, with 6 bases of the junction left unmatched. The CDR3 runs to 15 residues. Per the germline V gene, CDR1 is SEHNR and CDR2 is FQNEAQ (reference sequence). This chain's CDR3 is CASSLSQLAGGSQYF. The CDR3 DNA reads as TGTGCCAGCAGCTTATCCCAACTAGCGGGAGGGTCCCAGTACTTC. Variable domain in full (rest from reference TRBV7-9 and TRBJ2-5): DTGVSQNPRHKITKRGQNVTFRCDPISEHNRLYWYRQTLGQGPEFLTYFQNEAQLEKSRLLSDRFSAERPKGSFSTLEIQRTEQGDSAMYLCASSLSQLAGGSQYFGPGTRLLVL.